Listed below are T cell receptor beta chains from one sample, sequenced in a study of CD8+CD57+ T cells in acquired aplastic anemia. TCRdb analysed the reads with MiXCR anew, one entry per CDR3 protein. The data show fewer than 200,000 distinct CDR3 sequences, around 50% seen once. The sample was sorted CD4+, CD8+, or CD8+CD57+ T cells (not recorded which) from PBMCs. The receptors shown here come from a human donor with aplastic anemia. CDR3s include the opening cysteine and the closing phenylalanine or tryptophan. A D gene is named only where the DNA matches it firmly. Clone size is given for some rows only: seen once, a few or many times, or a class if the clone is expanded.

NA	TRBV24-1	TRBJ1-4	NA	CATSPSGGGWNEKLFF	TGTGCCACCAGCCCGTCCGGGGGAGGGTGGAATGAAAAACTGTTTTTT
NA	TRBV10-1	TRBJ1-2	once	CATPCSYTF	TGCGCCACCCCGTGCAGCTACACCTTC
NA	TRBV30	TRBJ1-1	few	CAWSVRWSSEAFF	TGTGCCTGGAGTGTACGATGGAGCTCTGAAGCTTTCTTT
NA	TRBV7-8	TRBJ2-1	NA	CASSFRAPSNEQFF	TGTGCCAGCAGCTTTCGTGCCCCCAGCAATGAGCAGTTCTTC
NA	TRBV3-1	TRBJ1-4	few	CASTGGWDEKLFF	TGTGCCAGTACCGGGGGTTGGGATGAAAAACTGTTTTTT
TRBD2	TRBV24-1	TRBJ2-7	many	CATSDPTSGSYEQYF	TGTGCCACCAGTGACCCGACTAGCGGCTCCTACGAGCAGTACTTC
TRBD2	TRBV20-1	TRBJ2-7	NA	CSAPAGAGSYEQYF	TGCAGTGCCCCGGCGGGAGCCGGTTCCTACGAGCAGTACTTC
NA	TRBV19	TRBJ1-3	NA	CASRSTGTGNTIYF	TGTGCCAGTAGGTCGACTGGGACTGGAAACACCATATATTTT
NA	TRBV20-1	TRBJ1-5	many	CSDKTGPKTCSNQPQHF	TGCAGTGATAAGACAGGCCCCAAGACTTGCAGCAATCAGCCCCAGCATTTT
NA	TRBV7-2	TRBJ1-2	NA	CASSSSRPGYTF	TGTGCCAGCAGCTCGTCGCGGCCCGGCTACACCTTC
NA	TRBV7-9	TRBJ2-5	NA	CASKLDSQETQYF	TGTGCCAGCAAATTGGACAGCCAAGAGACCCAGTACTTC
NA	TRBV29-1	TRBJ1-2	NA	CSVERGNYGYTF	TGCAGCGTTGAAAGGGGGAACTATGGCTACACCTTC
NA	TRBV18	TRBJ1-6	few	CASSPQGNNNSPLHF	TGTGCCAGCTCACCTCAGGGGAATAATAATTCACCCCTCCACTTT
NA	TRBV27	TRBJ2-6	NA	CASSSLTSSGANVLTF	TGTGCCAGCAGTTCCCTCACTAGCTCTGGGGCCAACGTCCTGACTTTC
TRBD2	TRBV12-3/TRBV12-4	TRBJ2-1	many	CASSLTSGFWNEQFF	TGTGCCAGCAGTTTGACTAGCGGGTTTTGGAATGAGCAGTTCTTC
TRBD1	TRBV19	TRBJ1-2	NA	CASADGTGLNGYTF	TGTGCCAGCGCTGACGGGACAGGCCTTAACGGCTACACCTTC
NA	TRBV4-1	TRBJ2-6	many	CASSQDTRVSGANVLTF	TGCGCCAGCAGCCAAGATACGAGGGTCTCTGGGGCCAACGTCCTGACTTTC
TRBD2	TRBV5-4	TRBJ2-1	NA	CASSLQAGGRDEQFF	TGTGCCAGCAGCTTACAGGCGGGGGGGCGCGATGAGCAGTTCTTC
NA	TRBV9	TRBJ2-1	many	CASSVDGGSYNEQFF	TGTGCCAGCAGCGTAGACGGGGGCAGTTACAATGAGCAGTTCTTC
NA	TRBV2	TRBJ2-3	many	CARGPGALTDTQYF	TGTGCCAGAGGTCCGGGGGCCCTCACAGATACGCAGTATTTT